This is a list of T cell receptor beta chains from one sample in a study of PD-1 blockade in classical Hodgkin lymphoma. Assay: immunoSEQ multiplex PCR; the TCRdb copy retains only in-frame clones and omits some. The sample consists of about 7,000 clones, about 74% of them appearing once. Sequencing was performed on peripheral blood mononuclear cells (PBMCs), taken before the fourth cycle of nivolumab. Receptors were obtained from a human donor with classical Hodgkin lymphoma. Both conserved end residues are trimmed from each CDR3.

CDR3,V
ASSIDQETQY,TRBV5-4
ASSHSSGTEAF,TRBV4-2
ASSTGYQETQY,TRBV11-2
ASSQIPGFTEQY,TRBV7-9
SVALDNPDTQY,TRBV29-1
ASRALAGTGELF,TRBV11-3
ASGLPSVAKNIQY,TRBV12-5
ASSLRGAKDNEQF,TRBV13
ASSLFDVYGRNQPQH,TRBV7-9
ASSSSGSEGDEQF,TRBV5-1
ASSQGRTGMNTEAF,TRBV4-3
ASSMILGYNSPLH,TRBV19
ASSLETSGVNNEQF,TRBV5-1
ASSLVWTGGYQPQH,TRBV7-2
ASSFDWSSGNTIY,TRBV28
SVEYQGGNFEQY,TRBV29-1
SVDGQAEGQY,TRBV29-1
ATSREFGQGQTQY,TRBV15
ASSLGSGSDTGELF,TRBV7-2
SATVTDTQY,TRBV20-1
SVELPPEQF,TRBV29-1
ASSTDSFFYGYT,TRBV5-4
ASSKNGAGASTDTQY,TRBV11-1
ASSPLTGVGNGYT,TRBV18
ASSPNIVANTGELF,TRBV18
ASSQLGGDRGSYEQY,TRBV4-2
ASSFFLGNQPQH,TRBV5-6
ASSLDRLAGQAYNEQF,TRBV11-2
ASSNLRASSNEQY,TRBV19
ASSFPPGNTIY,TRBV5-6
ASSRTGVVAEAF,TRBV2
ASHPGGRTDTQY,TRBV25-1
ASTRTVNTGELF,TRBV28
ASSPLRHNEQF,TRBV7-6
ASSIRQGVHEQY,TRBV13
ASSGTVSYEQY,TRBV28
ASSQDRTGASNTEAF,TRBV4-2
ASREYEQY,TRBV2
ASSLGGKETQY,TRBV11-2
ASSQAVAFADTQY,TRBV4-3
ASSFRTGELF,TRBV6-6
ALARGFENEQF,TRBV10-3
AISGPGLANSYNEQF,TRBV10-3